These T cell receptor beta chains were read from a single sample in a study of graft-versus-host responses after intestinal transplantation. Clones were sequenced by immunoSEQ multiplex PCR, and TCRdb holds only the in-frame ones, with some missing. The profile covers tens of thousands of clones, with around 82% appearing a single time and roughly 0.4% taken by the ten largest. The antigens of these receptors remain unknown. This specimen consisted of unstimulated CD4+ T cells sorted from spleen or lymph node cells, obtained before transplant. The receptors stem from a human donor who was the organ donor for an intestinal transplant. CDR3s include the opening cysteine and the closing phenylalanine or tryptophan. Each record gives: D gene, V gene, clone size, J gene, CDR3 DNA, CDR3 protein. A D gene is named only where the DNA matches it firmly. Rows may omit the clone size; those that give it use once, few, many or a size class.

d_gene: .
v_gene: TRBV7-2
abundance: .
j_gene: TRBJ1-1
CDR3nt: TGTGCCAGCAGATCAGACAGTGAAGCTTTCTTT
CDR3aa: CASRSDSEAFF

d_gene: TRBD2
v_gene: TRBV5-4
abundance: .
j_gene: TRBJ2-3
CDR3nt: TGTGCCAGCAGCCAAAGCCGGGGACTAGGCCTCACAGATACGCAGTATTTT
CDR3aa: CASSQSRGLGLTDTQYF

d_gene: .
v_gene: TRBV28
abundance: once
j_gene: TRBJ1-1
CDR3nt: TGTGCCAGCAGCCCGGACGGCCGGAGGACTGAAGCTTTCTTT
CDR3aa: CASSPDGRRTEAFF

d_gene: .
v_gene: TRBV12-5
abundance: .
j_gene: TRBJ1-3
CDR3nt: TGTGCTAGTGGACTTGAGGGGGTGTCTGGAAACACCATATATTTT
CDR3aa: CASGLEGVSGNTIYF

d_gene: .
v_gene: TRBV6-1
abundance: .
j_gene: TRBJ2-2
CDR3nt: TGTGCCAGCAGGAGACAGGACAACACCGGGGAGCTGTTTTTT
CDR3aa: CASRRQDNTGELFF

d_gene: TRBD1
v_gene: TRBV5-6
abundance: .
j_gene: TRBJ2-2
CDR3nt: TGTGCCAGCAGCTTGGGGGCAGGGGGCAAAACCGGGGAGCTGTTTTTT
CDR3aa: CASSLGAGGKTGELFF

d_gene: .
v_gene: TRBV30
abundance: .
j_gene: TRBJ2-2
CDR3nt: TGTGCCTGGCAGGGGGGCCCCCTCGCCGGGGAGCTGTTTTTT
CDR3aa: CAWQGGPLAGELFF

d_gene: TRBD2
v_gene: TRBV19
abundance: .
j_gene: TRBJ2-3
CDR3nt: TGTGCCAGTACCTTAGCGGGGGTTGATACGCAGTATTTT
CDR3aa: CASTLAGVDTQYF

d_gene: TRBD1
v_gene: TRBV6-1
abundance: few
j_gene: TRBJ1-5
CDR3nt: TGTGCCAGCAGCACAGGGACAGCCTCAAATCAGCCCCAGCATTTT
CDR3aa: CASSTGTASNQPQHF

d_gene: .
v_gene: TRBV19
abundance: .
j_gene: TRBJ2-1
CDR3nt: TGTGCCAGTAGAAGTGGGAGCTCCTACAATGAGCAGTTCTTC
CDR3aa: CASRSGSSYNEQFF

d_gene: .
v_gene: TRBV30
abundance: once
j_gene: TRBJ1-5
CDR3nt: TGTGCCTGGAGTGTTAGGGGGAATCAGCCCCAGCATTTT
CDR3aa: CAWSVRGNQPQHF

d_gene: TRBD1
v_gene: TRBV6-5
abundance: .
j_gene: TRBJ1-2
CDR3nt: TGTGCCAGCAGTTACTCGACAGGGGGCTATGGCTACACCTTC
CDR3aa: CASSYSTGGYGYTF

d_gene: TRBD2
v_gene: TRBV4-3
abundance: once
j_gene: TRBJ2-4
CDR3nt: TGCGCCAGCAGCCAAGGCCCCCGGACTAGCGGGGTCGTAGCCAAAAACATTCAGTACTTC
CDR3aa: CASSQGPRTSGVVAKNIQYF

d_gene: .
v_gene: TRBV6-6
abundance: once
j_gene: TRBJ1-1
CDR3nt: TGTGCCAGCAGTTACTCGGGGGGTAACACTGAAGCTTTCTTT
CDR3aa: CASSYSGGNTEAFF

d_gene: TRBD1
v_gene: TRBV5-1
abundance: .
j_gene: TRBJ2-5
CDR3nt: TGCGCCAGTAACCTCGAAGCCGGGACAGAAGAGACCCAGTACTTC
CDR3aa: CASNLEAGTEETQYF

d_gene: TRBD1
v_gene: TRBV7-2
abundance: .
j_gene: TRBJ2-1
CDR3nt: TGTGCCAGCAGCTTCGGGACAGGTCTACGCGGGCAGTTCTTC
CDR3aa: CASSFGTGLRGQFF

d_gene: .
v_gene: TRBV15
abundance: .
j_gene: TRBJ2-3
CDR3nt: TGTGCCACCAGCAGAGATCCCTTATCCACAGATACGCAGTATTTT
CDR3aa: CATSRDPLSTDTQYF

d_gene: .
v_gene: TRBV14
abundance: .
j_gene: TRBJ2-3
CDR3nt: TGTGCCAGCAGCCAAGGAGTTACGAGCACAGATACGCAGTATTTT
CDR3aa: CASSQGVTSTDTQYF

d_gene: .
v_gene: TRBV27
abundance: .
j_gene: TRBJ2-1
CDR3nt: TGTGCCAGCAGTTTACTAGCATCTACCTCCTACAATGAGCAGTTCTTC
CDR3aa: CASSLLASTSYNEQFF

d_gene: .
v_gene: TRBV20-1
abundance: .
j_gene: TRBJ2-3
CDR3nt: TGCAGTGCTAGAGTCAGGGATACGCAGTATTTT
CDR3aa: CSARVRDTQYF

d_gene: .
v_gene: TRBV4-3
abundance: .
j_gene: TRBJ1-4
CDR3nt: TGCGCCAGCAGCCAAGAATGGGCAGGGAATGAAAAACTGTTTTTT
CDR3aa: CASSQEWAGNEKLFF

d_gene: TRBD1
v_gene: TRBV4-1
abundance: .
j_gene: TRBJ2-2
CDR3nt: TGCGGACTTTTCCGGGACAGGGGGACCGGGGAGCTGTTTTTT
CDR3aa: CGLFRDRGTGELFF

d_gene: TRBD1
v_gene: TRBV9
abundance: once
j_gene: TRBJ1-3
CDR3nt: TGTGCCAGCAGCCCCTCACAGGGGAAACTCGGAAACACCATATATTTT
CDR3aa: CASSPSQGKLGNTIYF

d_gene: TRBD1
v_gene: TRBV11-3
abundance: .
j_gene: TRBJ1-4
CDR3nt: TGTGCCAGCAGCTTAGTCATCTCAGGGGGGAATGAAAAACTGTTTTTT
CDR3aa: CASSLVISGGNEKLFF

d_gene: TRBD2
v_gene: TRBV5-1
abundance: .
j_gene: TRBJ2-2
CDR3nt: TGCGCCAGCACTCACGGGGGGAAGAACGTCGGGGAGCTGTTTTTT
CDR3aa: CASTHGGKNVGELFF

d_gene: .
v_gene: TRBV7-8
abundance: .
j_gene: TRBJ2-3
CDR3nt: TGTGCCAGCAGCTTAGTCGACGCGGGAGATACGCAGTATTTT
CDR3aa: CASSLVDAGDTQYF

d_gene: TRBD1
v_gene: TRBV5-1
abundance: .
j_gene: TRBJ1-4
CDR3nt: TGCGCCAGCAGCGTGACAGGGGGCAATGAAAAACTGTTTTTT
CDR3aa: CASSVTGGNEKLFF

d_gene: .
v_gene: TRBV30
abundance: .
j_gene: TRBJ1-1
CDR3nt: TGTGCCTGGAGTACACCTACAACAGAGAACACTGAAGCTTTCTTT
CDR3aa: CAWSTPTTENTEAFF

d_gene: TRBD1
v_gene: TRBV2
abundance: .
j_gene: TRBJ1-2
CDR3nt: TGTGCCAGCAGCCTCGACAGGGCTAGGGGCTACACCTTC
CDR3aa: CASSLDRARGYTF

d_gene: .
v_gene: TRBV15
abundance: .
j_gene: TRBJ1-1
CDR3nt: TGTGCCACCAGCAGAGATCTTAACACTGAAGCTTTCTTT
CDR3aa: CATSRDLNTEAFF

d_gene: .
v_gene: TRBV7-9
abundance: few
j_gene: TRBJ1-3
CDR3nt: TGTGCCAGCAGCTCCGGGTGGAACACCATATATTTT
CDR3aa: CASSSGWNTIYF

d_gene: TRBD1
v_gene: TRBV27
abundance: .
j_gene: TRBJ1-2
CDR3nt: TGTGCCAGCAGTTTCAGACAGGGGGTGCCTTCCCGCTATGGCTACACCTTC
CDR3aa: CASSFRQGVPSRYGYTF

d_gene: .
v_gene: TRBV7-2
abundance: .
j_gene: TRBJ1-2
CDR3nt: TGTGCCAGCAGGCAAACACGGGACTTCTACTATGGCTACACCTTC
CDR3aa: CASRQTRDFYYGYTF

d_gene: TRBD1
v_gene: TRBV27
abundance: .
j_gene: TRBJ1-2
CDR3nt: TGTGCCAGCAGGGCGACCGGGACAGGAGGGCCTAACTATGGCTACACCTTC
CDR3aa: CASRATGTGGPNYGYTF

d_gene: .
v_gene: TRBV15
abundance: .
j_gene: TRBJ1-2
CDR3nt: TGTGCCACCAGCAGAGGGACAACTGTAACCTATGGCTACACCTTC
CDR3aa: CATSRGTTVTYGYTF

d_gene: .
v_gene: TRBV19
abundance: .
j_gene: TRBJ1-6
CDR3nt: TGTGCCAGTAGTATGAGTGGTAATTCACCCCTCCACTTT
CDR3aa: CASSMSGNSPLHF

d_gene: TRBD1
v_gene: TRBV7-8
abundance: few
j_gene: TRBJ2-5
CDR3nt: TGTGCCAGCAGCATGGACAGGGGAGAGACCCAGTACTTC
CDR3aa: CASSMDRGETQYF

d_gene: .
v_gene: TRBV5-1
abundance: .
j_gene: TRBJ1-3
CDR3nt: TGCGCCAGCAGCCTTGGCAGGGGCAACACAAACACCATATATTTT
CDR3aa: CASSLGRGNTNTIYF

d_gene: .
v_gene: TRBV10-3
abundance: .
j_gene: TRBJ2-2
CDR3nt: TGTGCCTCCAGTGCAGGCCAACCGGCCGGCGGGGAGCTGTTTTTT
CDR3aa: CASSAGQPAGGELFF

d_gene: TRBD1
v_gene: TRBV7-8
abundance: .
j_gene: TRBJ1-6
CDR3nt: TGTGCCAGCAGCGTTACTGCACAGGGGTTTTTGAATTCACCCCTCCACTTT
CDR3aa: CASSVTAQGFLNSPLHF

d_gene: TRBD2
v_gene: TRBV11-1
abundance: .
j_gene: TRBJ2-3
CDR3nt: TGTGCCAGCAGCCCCGGTAGCGGGGGGGTCGATACGCAGTATTTT
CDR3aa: CASSPGSGGVDTQYF

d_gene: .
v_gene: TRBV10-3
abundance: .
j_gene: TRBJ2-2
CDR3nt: TGTGCCATAAGGGGGGGGTCGGTCACCGGGGAGCTGTTTTTT
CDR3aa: CAIRGGSVTGELFF

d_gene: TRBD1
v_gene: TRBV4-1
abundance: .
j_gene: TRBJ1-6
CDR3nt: TGCGCCAGCAGCCAAGAGGGACAGGAGTTTTATAATTCACCCCTCCACTTT
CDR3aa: CASSQEGQEFYNSPLHF

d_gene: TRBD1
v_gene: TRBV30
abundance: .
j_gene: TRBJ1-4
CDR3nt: TGTGCCTGGAGGCAGGGGGCAGGTGCTAATGAAAAACTGTTTTTT
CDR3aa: CAWRQGAGANEKLFF

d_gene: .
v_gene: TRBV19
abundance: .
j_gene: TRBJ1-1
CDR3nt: TGTGCCAGTAGTTTCGGGGGGAACACTGAAGCTTTCTTT
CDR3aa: CASSFGGNTEAFF

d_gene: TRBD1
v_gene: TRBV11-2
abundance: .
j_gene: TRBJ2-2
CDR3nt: TGTGCCAGCAGCTCCAACTCACTGGGACAGACCCCGAACACCGGGGAGCTGTTTTTT
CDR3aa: CASSSNSLGQTPNTGELFF

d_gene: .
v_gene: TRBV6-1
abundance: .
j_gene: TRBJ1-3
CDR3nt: TGTGCCAGCAATCGATCAGGGGCTGGAAACACCATATATTTT
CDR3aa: CASNRSGAGNTIYF

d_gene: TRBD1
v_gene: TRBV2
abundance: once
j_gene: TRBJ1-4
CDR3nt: TGTGCCAGCAGTGAAGACAGGGGTGAAAATGAAAAACTGTTTTTT
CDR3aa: CASSEDRGENEKLFF

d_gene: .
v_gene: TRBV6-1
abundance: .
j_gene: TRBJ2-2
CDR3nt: TGTGCCAGCAGTACGGACAGAAACACCGGGGAGCTGTTTTTT
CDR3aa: CASSTDRNTGELFF

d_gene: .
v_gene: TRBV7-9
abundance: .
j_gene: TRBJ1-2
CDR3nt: TGTGCCAGCAGCACCAAAACAGGCGCCATCGACTATGGCTACACCTTC
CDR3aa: CASSTKTGAIDYGYTF

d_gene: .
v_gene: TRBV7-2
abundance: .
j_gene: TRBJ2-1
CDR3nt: TGTGCCAGCAGCTTTAGCTCCTACAATGAGCAGTTCTTC
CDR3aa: CASSFSSYNEQFF

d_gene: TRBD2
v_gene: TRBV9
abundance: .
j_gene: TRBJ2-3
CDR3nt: TGTGCCAGCAGCGTAGATCGGGGGGGGCAGGGAGATACGCAGTATTTT
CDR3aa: CASSVDRGGQGDTQYF

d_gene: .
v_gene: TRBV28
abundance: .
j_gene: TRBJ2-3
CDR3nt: TGTGCCAGCCGTACAGCCCCGTCGGATACGCAGTATTTT
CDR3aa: CASRTAPSDTQYF

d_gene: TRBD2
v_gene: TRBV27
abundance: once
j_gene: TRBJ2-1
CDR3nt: TGTGCCAGCAGTTGGATAGCGGGGGGTGCCAACAATGAGCAGTTCTTC
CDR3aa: CASSWIAGGANNEQFF

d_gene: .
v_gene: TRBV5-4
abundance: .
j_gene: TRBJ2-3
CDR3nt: TGTGCCAGCAGCTTGGAGGTAGCGATCAGCACAGATACGCAGTATTTT
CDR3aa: CASSLEVAISTDTQYF

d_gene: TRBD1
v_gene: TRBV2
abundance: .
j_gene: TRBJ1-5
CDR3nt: TGTGCCAGCAGCGAGACAGGGGGAGAAGGCCAGCCCCAGCATTTT
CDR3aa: CASSETGGEGQPQHF

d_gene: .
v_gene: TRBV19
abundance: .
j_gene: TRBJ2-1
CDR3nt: TGTGCCAGTAGTATAGTCGAAACAGGGCGCAATGAGCAGTTCTTC
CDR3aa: CASSIVETGRNEQFF